The 5 T cell receptor beta chains presented below share a single source sample, sequenced in a study of T cells in localized non-small cell lung cancer (dated by TCRdb to about 2020). The library came from the immunoSEQ multiplex PCR assay. TCRdb limited this immuneACCESS table to in-frame rearrangements with V and J called. A share of clones is missing; checked studies link under half to unresolved V genes, and the rest is unexplained. Present in this sample are about 3,500 clones, about 31% of which were seen just once. The top ten constitute roughly 8.5% of the sample. This sample comprised lung tumor tissue, obtained before any cancer treatment. Receptors originate from a man aged 40 to 70 with stage I lung adenocarcinoma.

V is TRBV5-1 and J is TRBJ1-2, with D perhaps TRBD1 (6 bases). The V gene lost 0 bases and the J gene lost 7 bases, with 19 bases spanning the gap. CDR3 length: 16 residues. Germline CDR1 and CDR2: SGHRS and YFSETQ. Here the CDR3 DNA reads TGCGCCAGCAGCTTGGGGGGGCCTGCGTTGGGAGTTGGCTACACCTTC. It specifies CASSLGGPALGVGYTF.

This sequence joins TRBV11-3 and TRBJ2-7; D is undetermined. Looked up from germline, CDR1 is SGHNT and CDR2 is YENEEA. The CDR3 loop spans 16 amino acids. Trimming took off 3 bases at V and 4 bases at J, with 19 bases between the two ends. The CDR3 protein is CASSLAARMDGYEQYF. CDR3 nucleotides: TGTGCCAGCAGCTTGGCGGCTCGTATGGACGGATACGAGCAGTACTTC.

By sample fraction, this clone is medium-sized. V usage is TRBV18 and J usage is TRBJ1-2; tentatively, D is TRBD1 (6 bases). This CDR3 region has 14 residues. CDR1 and CDR2 from the germline V gene are KGHSH and LQKENI. Trimming removed 4 bases at V and 3 bases at J, with 12 bases between. The CDR3 sequence is CASSLGGADYGYTF. CDR3 DNA sequence: TGTGCCAGCTCACTCGGGGGCGCAGACTATGGCTACACCTTC.

This clone was detected only a few times. The genes are TRBV6-8 and TRBJ1-2; the D gene is possibly TRBD1 (6 bases). The CDR3 covers 13 residues. V lost 6 bases and J 4 bases, leaving 12 bases between the germline ends. CDR1 MNHGY and CDR2 SAAAGT come from the germline V gene. The CDR3 loop is CASRSGQIYGYTF. In nucleotides, the CDR3 is TGTGCCAGCAGGTCAGGACAGATCTATGGCTACACCTTC.

The chain couples TRBV9 to TRBJ1-3, with D possibly matching TRBD1 (6 bases). The CDR3 is made up of 14 amino acids. V shed 4 bases and J shed 4 bases, with 12 bases lying between them. Germline-derived CDR1 and CDR2 are SGDLS and YYNGEE. The CDR3 DNA follows: TGTGCCAGCAGCAAAAACAGGGCCGGAAACACCATATATTTT. Its protein is CASSKNRAGNTIYF.